Listed below are T cell receptor beta chains from one sample, sequenced in a study of T-cell reconstitution after alpha-beta-depleted transplantation in children. A single record per CDR3 protein comes from TCRdb applying MiXCR to the PCR reads. The repertoire holds roughly 350,000 distinct CDR3 sequences, with 10% to 13% as singletons. Here the sequenced sample was PBMCs from the stem cell graft donor, taken from the stem cell graft. These TCRs come from a human donor who donated a stem cell graft to a child with acute lymphoblastic leukemia. The CDR3 runs from the conserved cysteine through the conserved F or W. A D gene is named only where the DNA matches it firmly. The size entry is marked missing in some rows and otherwise reads once, few, many or a size class.

J gene: TRBJ2-7
D gene: TRBD2
clone size: few
V gene: TRBV7-8
CDR3 protein: CASSLGVAGLSYEQYF
CDR3 DNA: TGTGCCAGCAGCTTAGGCGTAGCGGGGCTATCCTACGAGCAGTACTTC

J gene: TRBJ1-1
D gene: NA
clone size: many
V gene: TRBV7-9
CDR3 protein: CASSASGTYWTPFF
CDR3 DNA: TGTGCCAGCAGCGCTAGTGGGACCTATTGGACACCTTTCTTT

J gene: TRBJ1-4
D gene: NA
clone size: few
V gene: TRBV28
CDR3 protein: CASSLQGQPNEKLFF
CDR3 DNA: TGTGCCAGCAGTTTACAAGGACAGCCAAATGAAAAACTGTTTTTT

J gene: TRBJ2-1
D gene: TRBD1
clone size: few
V gene: TRBV11-2
CDR3 protein: CASSSVSRFDRASYNEQFF
CDR3 DNA: TGTGCCAGCAGCTCCGTGTCCCGATTTGACAGGGCCAGCTACAATGAGCAGTTCTTC

J gene: TRBJ1-1
D gene: NA
clone size: many
V gene: TRBV5-5
CDR3 protein: CASSFFMNTEAFF
CDR3 DNA: TGTGCCAGCAGTTTTTTTATGAACACTGAAGCTTTCTTT

J gene: TRBJ2-7
D gene: NA
clone size: NA
V gene: TRBV18
CDR3 protein: CASSPRGTLGYYEQYF
CDR3 DNA: TGTGCCAGCTCACCAAGAGGAACCCTAGGGTACTACGAGCAGTACTTC

J gene: TRBJ1-5
D gene: TRBD1
clone size: NA
V gene: TRBV5-6
CDR3 protein: CASSLWDRGNQPQHF
CDR3 DNA: TGTGCCAGCAGCTTGTGGGACAGGGGTAATCAGCCCCAGCATTTT

J gene: TRBJ2-2
D gene: NA
clone size: NA
V gene: TRBV5-1
CDR3 protein: CASSLVLRDTGELFF
CDR3 DNA: TGCGCCAGCAGCTTGGTCCTTAGAGACACCGGGGAGCTGTTTTTT

J gene: TRBJ2-7
D gene: TRBD2
clone size: few
V gene: TRBV5-1
CDR3 protein: CASSLEGDYGYEQYF
CDR3 DNA: TGCGCCAGCAGCTTGGAAGGGGACTACGGCTACGAGCAGTACTTC

J gene: TRBJ2-5
D gene: NA
clone size: NA
V gene: TRBV5-1
CDR3 protein: CASSLGRERLYQETQYF
CDR3 DNA: TGCGCCAGCAGCTTGGGACGGGAAAGATTGTACCAAGAGACCCAGTACTTC

J gene: TRBJ2-7
D gene: TRBD1
clone size: many
V gene: TRBV4-3
CDR3 protein: CASSPRQGGILDEQYF
CDR3 DNA: TGCGCCAGCAGCCCCCGACAGGGGGGCATTCTCGACGAGCAGTACTTC

J gene: TRBJ1-2
D gene: NA
clone size: NA
V gene: TRBV20-1
CDR3 protein: CSAPPGLGYGYTF
CDR3 DNA: TGCAGTGCCCCGCCGGGACTGGGCTATGGCTACACCTTC

J gene: TRBJ1-3
D gene: NA
clone size: NA
V gene: TRBV6-5
CDR3 protein: CASSRGTLGSGNTIYF
CDR3 DNA: TGTGCCAGCAGCCGAGGCACTCTAGGGAGTGGAAACACCATATATTTT

J gene: TRBJ2-1
D gene: TRBD2
clone size: few
V gene: TRBV24-1
CDR3 protein: CATSDPLLAVIYNEQFF
CDR3 DNA: TGTGCCACCAGTGACCCCCTTCTAGCGGTTATCTACAATGAGCAGTTCTTC

J gene: TRBJ2-1
D gene: TRBD1
clone size: few
V gene: TRBV20-1
CDR3 protein: CSARPGTGYNEQFF
CDR3 DNA: TGCAGTGCTAGGCCCGGGACAGGGTACAATGAGCAGTTCTTC

J gene: TRBJ1-5
D gene: NA
clone size: NA
V gene: TRBV7-9
CDR3 protein: CASSPGTLGQPQHF
CDR3 DNA: TGTGCCAGCAGCCCCGGGACCCTGGGGCAGCCCCAGCATTTT

J gene: TRBJ1-3
D gene: NA
clone size: NA
V gene: TRBV7-2
CDR3 protein: CASSSLWSSGNTIYF
CDR3 DNA: TGTGCCAGCAGCTCATTGTGGAGCTCTGGAAACACCATATATTTT

J gene: TRBJ2-1
D gene: TRBD2
clone size: NA
V gene: TRBV7-2
CDR3 protein: CASSVSGSLRNEQFF
CDR3 DNA: TGTGCCAGCAGCGTTAGCGGGAGTTTGAGAAATGAGCAGTTCTTC

J gene: TRBJ2-1
D gene: TRBD1
clone size: NA
V gene: TRBV12-3/TRBV12-4
CDR3 protein: CASSTPPGQNTIYNEQFF
CDR3 DNA: TGTGCCAGCAGTACGCCTCCGGGACAGAACACCATTTACAATGAGCAGTTCTTC

J gene: TRBJ1-1
D gene: NA
clone size: few
V gene: TRBV29-1
CDR3 protein: CSVEHGHGLTEAFF
CDR3 DNA: TGCAGCGTTGAACACGGACACGGTCTCACTGAAGCTTTCTTT

J gene: TRBJ2-7
D gene: NA
clone size: NA
V gene: TRBV20-1
CDR3 protein: CSANTPGLALDEQYF
CDR3 DNA: TGCAGTGCAAATACCCCGGGACTGGCCTTGGACGAGCAGTACTTC

J gene: TRBJ2-2
D gene: NA
clone size: NA
V gene: TRBV4-1
CDR3 protein: CASSQVYSAGELFF
CDR3 DNA: TGCGCCAGCAGCCAAGTGTACAGCGCCGGGGAGCTGTTTTTT

J gene: TRBJ2-1
D gene: NA
clone size: few
V gene: TRBV29-1
CDR3 protein: CSVAGRRGYNEQFF
CDR3 DNA: TGCAGCGTGGCGGGGCGTAGGGGCTACAATGAGCAGTTCTTC

J gene: TRBJ2-5
D gene: TRBD2
clone size: NA
V gene: TRBV9
CDR3 protein: CASSTRDYRQETQYF
CDR3 DNA: TGTGCCAGCAGCACCCGGGACTATCGCCAAGAGACCCAGTACTTC

J gene: TRBJ1-2
D gene: NA
clone size: NA
V gene: TRBV6-2/TRBV6-3
CDR3 protein: CASRPTGTSYGYTF
CDR3 DNA: TGTGCCAGCAGACCAACCGGGACATCCTATGGCTACACCTTC

J gene: TRBJ2-1
D gene: TRBD2
clone size: NA
V gene: TRBV24-1
CDR3 protein: CATSDPAPSGSYNEQFF
CDR3 DNA: TGTGCCACCAGTGATCCGGCCCCTAGCGGGAGCTACAATGAGCAGTTCTTC

J gene: TRBJ1-2
D gene: NA
clone size: many
V gene: TRBV11-2
CDR3 protein: CASSLYGAGRASANYGYTF
CDR3 DNA: TGTGCCAGCAGCTTATACGGGGCCGGCAGGGCATCAGCTAACTATGGCTACACCTTC

J gene: TRBJ2-3
D gene: TRBD2
clone size: few
V gene: TRBV7-3
CDR3 protein: CASRRLAQSTDTQYF
CDR3 DNA: TGTGCCAGCAGGCGACTAGCTCAGAGCACAGATACGCAGTATTTT

J gene: TRBJ1-2
D gene: NA
clone size: NA
V gene: TRBV21-1
CDR3 protein: CASSKENRTGDNYGYTF
CDR3 DNA: TGTGCCAGCAGCAAAGAGAATAGGACAGGGGATAACTATGGCTACACCTTC

J gene: TRBJ2-5
D gene: NA
clone size: once
V gene: TRBV5-6
CDR3 protein: CASTSGLRETQYF
CDR3 DNA: TGTGCCAGCACCTCAGGGTTGAGAGAGACCCAGTACTTC

J gene: TRBJ2-2
D gene: NA
clone size: few
V gene: TRBV27
CDR3 protein: CATGPGAGELFF
CDR3 DNA: TGTGCCACCGGGCCCGGTGCCGGGGAGCTGTTTTTT

J gene: TRBJ2-2
D gene: NA
clone size: few
V gene: TRBV9
CDR3 protein: CASSVGGAAGELFF
CDR3 DNA: TGTGCCAGCAGCGTCGGAGGAGCGGCCGGGGAGCTGTTTTTT

J gene: TRBJ1-2
D gene: TRBD1
clone size: few
V gene: TRBV20-1
CDR3 protein: CSASGTGPNGYTF
CDR3 DNA: TGCAGTGCTAGCGGGACAGGCCCGAATGGCTACACCTTC

J gene: TRBJ2-1
D gene: TRBD2
clone size: few
V gene: TRBV28
CDR3 protein: CASSDLAGGWNEQFF
CDR3 DNA: TGTGCCAGCAGTGATCTAGCGGGAGGCTGGAATGAGCAGTTCTTC

J gene: TRBJ2-7
D gene: NA
clone size: NA
V gene: TRBV9
CDR3 protein: CASSVDGTSSYEQYF
CDR3 DNA: TGTGCCAGCAGCGTCGACGGGACAAGCTCCTACGAGCAGTACTTC

J gene: TRBJ2-5
D gene: NA
clone size: few
V gene: TRBV5-1
CDR3 protein: CASSIPGASQETQYF
CDR3 DNA: TGCGCCAGCAGCATCCCGGGGGCTTCCCAAGAGACCCAGTACTTC

J gene: TRBJ1-5
D gene: NA
clone size: NA
V gene: TRBV10-3
CDR3 protein: CAISESIGQPQHF
CDR3 DNA: TGTGCCATCAGTGAGTCGATTGGTCAGCCCCAGCATTTT

J gene: TRBJ2-1
D gene: NA
clone size: many
V gene: TRBV7-2
CDR3 protein: CASSLGWSYNEQFF
CDR3 DNA: TGTGCCAGCAGCTTAGGGTGGTCCTACAATGAGCAGTTCTTC

J gene: TRBJ2-5
D gene: NA
clone size: NA
V gene: TRBV20-1
CDR3 protein: CSARRGNRETQYF
CDR3 DNA: TGCAGTGCTAGAAGGGGGAATCGGGAGACCCAGTACTTC

J gene: TRBJ2-1
D gene: NA
clone size: NA
V gene: TRBV12-3/TRBV12-4
CDR3 protein: CASSLSALSLYNEQFF
CDR3 DNA: TGTGCCAGCAGTTTATCGGCTCTTAGCTTGTACAATGAGCAGTTCTTC

J gene: TRBJ2-6
D gene: TRBD2
clone size: few
V gene: TRBV28
CDR3 protein: CASSQDAGGAGGANVLTF
CDR3 DNA: TGTGCCAGCAGCCAAGACGCGGGGGGGGCTGGTGGGGCCAACGTCCTGACTTTC

J gene: TRBJ2-1
D gene: TRBD2
clone size: few
V gene: TRBV29-1
CDR3 protein: CSVDERLARGEQFF
CDR3 DNA: TGCAGCGTTGACGAGCGACTAGCGCGTGGTGAGCAGTTCTTC

J gene: TRBJ2-1
D gene: NA
clone size: NA
V gene: TRBV7-6
CDR3 protein: CASSSRLDHEQFF
CDR3 DNA: TGTGCCAGCAGCTCCCGACTAGACCATGAGCAGTTCTTC

J gene: TRBJ2-7
D gene: NA
clone size: many
V gene: TRBV20-1
CDR3 protein: CSASPRGFSYEQYF
CDR3 DNA: TGCAGTGCTAGCCCCAGGGGATTCTCCTACGAGCAGTACTTC

J gene: TRBJ1-5
D gene: NA
clone size: few
V gene: TRBV27
CDR3 protein: CASSYGESQPQHF
CDR3 DNA: TGTGCCAGCAGTTACGGGGAGAGTCAGCCCCAGCATTTT

J gene: TRBJ2-1
D gene: NA
clone size: NA
V gene: TRBV9
CDR3 protein: CASSGLVYEQFF
CDR3 DNA: TGTGCCAGCAGCGGTCTGGTCTATGAGCAGTTCTTC

J gene: TRBJ2-1
D gene: TRBD2
clone size: NA
V gene: TRBV4-1
CDR3 protein: CASSEGLAGQYDEQFF
CDR3 DNA: TGCGCCAGCAGCGAAGGACTAGCGGGGCAATACGATGAGCAGTTCTTC

J gene: TRBJ2-3
D gene: TRBD2
clone size: few
V gene: TRBV12-3/TRBV12-4
CDR3 protein: CASIQRAGGRADTQYF
CDR3 DNA: TGTGCCAGCATACAAAGGGCCGGGGGGAGGGCAGATACGCAGTATTTT

J gene: TRBJ2-7
D gene: NA
clone size: few
V gene: TRBV5-1
CDR3 protein: CASSAGAAYEQYF
CDR3 DNA: TGCGCCAGCAGCGCCGGGGCGGCCTACGAGCAGTACTTC

J gene: TRBJ1-6
D gene: NA
clone size: NA
V gene: TRBV7-2
CDR3 protein: CASSSGRSYNSPLHF
CDR3 DNA: TGTGCCAGCAGCTCCGGACGGTCCTATAATTCACCCCTCCACTTT

J gene: TRBJ2-7
D gene: TRBD2
clone size: NA
V gene: TRBV6-2/TRBV6-3
CDR3 protein: CASSPSGTYEQYF
CDR3 DNA: TGTGCCAGCAGTCCTAGCGGAACCTACGAGCAGTACTTC

J gene: TRBJ2-2
D gene: NA
clone size: NA
V gene: TRBV5-1
CDR3 protein: CASSLDGTGELFF
CDR3 DNA: TGCGCCAGCAGCTTAGACGGCACCGGGGAGCTGTTTTTT

J gene: TRBJ2-5
D gene: NA
clone size: many
V gene: TRBV28
CDR3 protein: CAAQGGETQYF
CDR3 DNA: TGTGCGGCACAGGGCGGGGAGACCCAGTACTTC

J gene: TRBJ2-1
D gene: NA
clone size: NA
V gene: TRBV7-8
CDR3 protein: CASSLERFYNEQFF
CDR3 DNA: TGTGCCAGCAGCTTAGAGCGGTTCTACAATGAGCAGTTCTTC

J gene: TRBJ2-1
D gene: NA
clone size: NA
V gene: TRBV10-2
CDR3 protein: CASSATRALEFF
CDR3 DNA: TGCGCCAGCAGTGCGACCCGGGCATTGGAGTTCTTC

J gene: TRBJ2-3
D gene: NA
clone size: few
V gene: TRBV7-2
CDR3 protein: CASSPRPYTQYF
CDR3 DNA: TGTGCCAGCAGCCCTAGACCCTATACGCAGTATTTT

J gene: TRBJ2-2
D gene: TRBD2
clone size: few
V gene: TRBV11-1
CDR3 protein: CASSLASGRKSTGELFF
CDR3 DNA: TGTGCCAGCAGCTTAGCTAGCGGGAGAAAGAGCACCGGGGAGCTGTTTTTT